The 21 T cell receptor beta chains below all came from one sample that was sequenced in a study of cytomegalovirus exposure and HLA in healthy donors. In the PCR, 60 Vbeta and 13 Jbeta primers were used. Some clones are missing from TCRdb's copy, which holds only in-frame ones; the method was immunoSEQ multiplex PCR. Altogether over 150,000 clones are present, roughly 80% being singletons, with the ten largest covering roughly 2%. Sequencing input: PBMCs. The receptors were gathered from a human donor in good health.

In this sample, this clone turned up once. The chain's CDR3 is CASSLARGTPRDTQYF. CDR3 in DNA: TGTGCCAGCAGCTTAGCTCGGGGGACCCCCAGGGATACGCAGTATTTT. This chain uses TRBV7-2 with TRBJ2-3; D is perhaps TRBD2 (6 bases). V gave up 0 bases and J gave up 6 bases, with 16 bases separating them. The CDR3 runs 16 residues. Germline CDR1 reads SGHTA; CDR2 reads FQGNSA.

CDR3 sequence: CASSRTWQQQETQYF. CDR3 sequence (DNA): TGCGCCAGCAGCAGGACATGGCAGCAACAAGAGACCCAGTACTTC. The chain has TRBV5-1 and TRBJ2-5, with a possible D match to TRBD1 (5 bases). The CDR3 totals 15 residues. Germline CDR1 SGHRS, CDR2 YFSETQ. V lost 4 bases, J lost 2 bases, and 15 bases lay in between.

The chain employs TRBV4-1 and TRBJ2-7, with 13 bases identical to TRBD2. Unmatched junction bases numbered 17, after V lost 3 bases and J lost 6 bases. Germline V gene lookup returns CDR1 MGHRA and CDR2 YSYEKL. The CDR3 sequence is 19 residues long. The CDR3 loop is CASSQETLLLAGGPGEQYF. CDR3 DNA sequence: TGCGCCAGCAGCCAGGAAACCCTGCTACTAGCGGGGGGGCCGGGCGAGCAGTACTTC.

The chain joins TRBV4-1 to TRBJ2-7, with 8 bases aligning to TRBD2. The trim removed 1 base at V and 2 bases at J, leaving 7 bases unmatched. This CDR3 has 16 residues. Per germline, CDR1 MGHRA and CDR2 YSYEKL. CDR3 in amino acids: CASSQGGGGLPYEQYF. The CDR3 DNA is TGCGCCAGCAGCCAAGGAGGCGGGGGGCTCCCCTACGAGCAGTACTTC.

V usage is TRBV9 and J usage is TRBJ2-3, with 11 positions matching TRBD2. The CDR3 contains 16 residues. Germline assignment: CDR1 SGDLS and CDR2 YYNGEE. V was pared by 4 bases and J by 7 bases, with 11 bases of the junction left unmatched. The DNA of the CDR3 is TGTGCCAGCAGCTCCTCTCCCACTAGCGGGGGCAATACGCAGTATTTT. This codes for CASSSSPTSGGNTQYF.

The V gene is TRBV19, the J gene TRBJ1-1; D is undetermined. V shed 5 bases and J shed 1 base, with 11 bases lying between them. There are 14 residues in the CDR3. Germline loops: CDR1 LNHDA, CDR2 SQIVND (reference sequence). The CDR3: CASSPSGANTEAFF. For the CDR3, the DNA is TGTGCCAGTAGTCCCTCGGGTGCGAACACTGAAGCTTTCTTT.

This clone occurred a few times. The chain combines TRBV6-5 with TRBJ2-5; TRBD1 matches 12 bases. Trimming took 5 bases from V and 5 from J; bases not matched to a gene: 3. Germline V lookup: CDR1 MNHEY, CDR2 SVGAGI. This CDR3 spans 14 amino acids. CDR3 amino acids: CASSAGTGGETQYF. The CDR3 region has the DNA TGTGCCAGCAGTGCCGGGACAGGGGGCGAGACCCAGTACTTC.

The chain links TRBV15 to TRBJ1-2; 7 bases fit TRBD1. This CDR3 has 15 amino acids. The trim removed 1 base at V and 4 bases at J, leaving 6 bases unmatched. Germline lookup yields CDR1 LNHNV and CDR2 YYDKDF (reference sequence). The CDR3 coding sequence is TGTGCCACCAGCAGAGTAGGGTCAGGGGGCTATGGCTACACCTTC. Protein sequence: CATSRVGSGGYGYTF.

The chain recombines TRBV29-1 with TRBJ2-7; TRBD1 aligns across 10 bases. This CDR3 is built from 16 residues. CDR1 and CDR2 (germline): SQVTM, ANQGSEA. V lost 6 bases to trimming and J lost 0 bases; unmatched junction nucleotides: 11. CDR3 loop: CSVARDRGRSSYEQYF. The CDR3 nucleotides are TGCAGCGTCGCTCGGGACAGGGGAAGGAGCTCCTACGAGCAGTACTTC.

The chain has TRBV21-1 and TRBJ2-1; the tabulated D call, TRBD2, remains unverified against the DNA. TRBV21-1 is a pseudogene. The CDR3 length is 18 residues. In DNA form, the CDR3 reads TGTGCCAGCAGCTCCCCTGGACTAGCGGGGGTCTCCTACAATGAGCAGTTCTTC. Translation: CASSSPGLAGVSYNEQFF.

CDR3 loop: CASSPDQRRAIYQPQHF. The CDR3 DNA follows: TGTGCCAGCAGTCCCGACCAACGCAGGGCAATTTATCAGCCCCAGCATTTT. The chain has TRBV27 and TRBJ1-5, with TRBD1 as a possible D gene (5 bases). This CDR3 has 17 amino acids. Trimming took off 5 bases at V and 5 bases at J, with 22 bases between the two ends. CDR1 is MNHEY and CDR2 is SMNVEV in the germline V gene (reference sequence).

This clone was picked up one time. This chain uses TRBV4-3 with TRBJ2-2; 11 bases agree with TRBD1. Germline lookup yields CDR1 LGHNA and CDR2 YSLEER. J was trimmed by 4 bases and V by 6 bases; bases with no gene match: 7. CDR3 length: 16 residues. The CDR3 DNA is TGCGCCAGCAGAAAGGGACAGGGGGAAGGCACCGGGGAGCTGTTTTTT. Protein sequence: CASRKGQGEGTGELFF.

This rearrangement joins TRBV4-3 to TRBJ2-7; a possible D gene is TRBD1 (7 bases). CDR3 length equals 15 residues. The V gene lost 1 base and the J gene lost 3 bases, with 13 bases spanning the gap. From germline, CDR1 is LGHNA and CDR2 YSLEER. CDR3 in DNA: TGCGCCAGCAGCCAAGTTCAGGGGGGCGACTACGAGCAGTACTTC. As protein: CASSQVQGGDYEQYF.

The V gene is TRBV27, the J gene TRBJ2-7, with D unclear. The germline gives CDR1 MNHEY, CDR2 SMNVEV (reference sequence). The V and J ends lost 5 bases and 6 bases respectively, with 17 bases between them. The CDR3 has 14 residues. The CDR3 coding sequence is TGTGCCAGCAGTGGAGTGGTATCCCGAGGCGAGCAGTACTTC. Protein product: CASSGVVSRGEQYF.

This clone was seen only once. A junction end diverges from the germline sequence, so it may reflect a read error. V is TRBV7-9 and J is TRBJ1-1; D is unclear. Germline CDR1 and CDR2: SEHNR and FQNEAQ (reference sequence). CDR3 size: 11 residues. CDR3 protein: CSSSLSTEAFF. The CDR3 coding sequence is TGTTCCAGCAGTCTGAGCACTGAAGCTTTCTTT. Variable domain in full (rest from reference TRBV7-9 and TRBJ1-1): DTGVSQNPRHKITKRGQNVTFRCDPISEHNRLYWYRQTLGQGPEFLTYFQNEAQLEKSRLLSDRFSAERPKGSFSTLEIQRTEQGDSAMYLCSSSLSTEAFFGQGTRLTVV.

The rearrangement joins TRBV5-1 to TRBJ2-2, with a possible D match to TRBD1 (5 bases). Germline CDR1 and CDR2: SGHRS and YFSETQ. This CDR3 spans 12 amino acids. Trimming stripped 2 bases from V and 7 bases from J, with 6 bases between. The CDR3 sequence is CASSLGDGELFF. Here the CDR3 DNA reads TGCGCCAGCAGCTTAGGGGACGGGGAGCTGTTTTTT.

The sample holds one count of this clone. V and J are TRBV9 and TRBJ2-7; 8 bases line up with TRBD1. The trim removed 6 bases at V and 2 bases at J, leaving 7 bases unmatched. Looked up from germline, CDR1 is SGDLS and CDR2 is YYNGEE. This CDR3 has 14 amino acids. CDR3 residues: CASNSGQGPYEQYF. Here the CDR3 DNA reads TGTGCCAGCAATAGCGGACAGGGTCCCTACGAGCAGTACTTC.

This clone was observed a handful of times. The chain is built from TRBV5-1 and TRBJ1-6, with 10 nucleotides matching TRBD1. The CDR3 consists of 14 residues. Germline-derived CDR1 and CDR2 are SGHRS and YFSETQ. The V segment lost 4 bases and the J segment 10 bases; nucleotides outside the gene matches: 5. The CDR3 reads CASSLWTGGSPLHF. CDR3 nucleotide sequence: TGCGCCAGCAGCCTGTGGACAGGGGGATCACCCCTCCACTTT. Combining the CDR3 with reference TRBV5-1 and TRBJ1-6 gives the whole variable domain KAGVTQTPRYLIKTRGQQVTLSCSPISGHRSVSWYQQTPGQGLQFLFEYFSETQRNKGNFPGRFSGRQFSNSRSEMNVSTLELGDSALYLCASSLWTGGSPLHFGNGTRLTVT.

The CDR3 loop is CASSQGRDRYYGYTF. The CDR3 region has the DNA TGTGCCAGCAGCCAAGGCCGGGACAGATACTATGGCTACACCTTC. The chain has TRBV7-9 and TRBJ1-2, with TRBD1 identical over 7 bases. This CDR3 has 15 residues. Per germline, CDR1 SEHNR and CDR2 FQNEAQ (reference sequence). Trimming took 5 bases from V and 3 from J; bases not matched to a gene: 9. Looking up the rest from reference TRBV7-9 and TRBJ1-2 gives the full variable domain: DTGVSQNPRHKITKRGQNVTFRCDPISEHNRLYWYRQTLGQGPEFLTYFQNEAQLEKSRLLSDRFSAERPKGSFSTLEIQRTEQGDSAMYLCASSQGRDRYYGYTFGSGTRLTVV.

The chain has TRBV2 and TRBJ2-7, with 8 bases that match TRBD1. J lost 3 bases, V lost 0 bases, and 7 bases had no gene match. Germline V gene data show CDR1 as SNHLY and CDR2 as FYNNEI. This CDR3 is 16 amino acids long. CDR3 DNA: TGTGCCAGCAGTGAAGCGCTTCAGGGGGCAAGCTACGAGCAGTACTTC. Its protein product is CASSEALQGASYEQYF.

V gene TRBV11-3 combines with J gene TRBJ2-7, with unresolved D. V was cut by 5 bases and J by 3 bases, with 17 bases left in between. Germline V gene sequence: CDR1 SGHNT, CDR2 YENEEA. The CDR3 spans 15 residues. Here the CDR3 reads CASSPRRGLDYEQYF. CDR3 nucleotide sequence: TGTGCCAGCAGCCCCCGCCGTGGGCTTGACTACGAGCAGTACTTC.